This TCR beta chain emerged from a study of blood T cell repertoires in COVID-19. Study-wide context: Samples came from the United States, Italy and Spain, spanning acute and convalescent COVID-19. In each case, the material was cDNA or gDNA derived from T cells, B-cell-depleted T cells, or PBMCs.

Germline assignment: CDR1 SGHRS and CDR2 YFSETQ. Unmatched junction bases numbered 7, after V lost 0 bases and J lost 7 bases. The CDR3 is 16 residues long. In the original workflow: Amplification from reference gene primers served as the basis for estimated nucleated cell counts. Using immunoSEQ multiplex PCR, the repertoire was profiled, and TCRdb retains in-frame clones only, with some absent. D and trimming come from the DNA, and the V and J calls and clone size come from that table. The sample holds some 240,000 clones, approximately 80% seen once. The V gene is TRBV5-1, the J gene TRBJ2-1; TRBD2 matches 10 bases. The sequenced material came from peripheral blood. The source is a human donor in a cohort sampled during active COVID-19. The CDR3 nucleotides read TGCGCCAGCAGCTTGGTGGCTAGCGGGAGTGGGAATGAGCAGTTCTTC. It encodes CASSLVASGSGNEQFF.